The 9 T cell receptor beta chains given below trace back to one sample, sequenced in a study of T cell repertoires in cytomegalovirus infection. No antigen is known for these receptors. TCRdb reprocessed the reads with MiXCR, giving one entry per CDR3 protein. The sample has around 900,000 distinct CDR3 sequences, less than 40% seen once. The sample was cultured CD8+ T cells from PBMCs, taken from culture after CMV antigen stimulation. All receptors come from a human donor in good health (CMV status not recorded). Some clones in this sample may be carry-over from other donors' samples.

The chain couples TRBV6-2 or TRBV6-3 to TRBJ1-6, with no clear D. CDR1 is MNHEY, CDR2 SVGEGT, per germline. The CDR3 length is 14 residues. The germline V and J ends were trimmed by 8 bases and 8 bases, with 16 bases remaining between them. CDR3 residues: CASSLAVTDSPLHF. The CDR3 DNA is TGTGCCAGCTCCCTAGCAGTTACGGATTCACCCCTCCACTTT.

There are a few counts of this clonotype. The rearrangement links TRBV24-1 to TRBJ1-2; a weak D match, TRBD1 (5 bases). Germline V gene sequence: CDR1 KGHDR, CDR2 SFDVKD. The V end lost 4 bases, the J end lost 0 bases, and 8 bases lay between the germline ends. The CDR3 is 14 residues long. The CDR3: CATSDQGANYGYTF. The DNA of the CDR3 is TGTGCCACCAGTGACCAGGGAGCTAACTATGGCTACACCTTC.

This clonotype turned up a few times. This rearrangement joins TRBV10-3 to TRBJ2-2; D unresolved. Germline V gene lookup returns CDR1 ENHRY and CDR2 SYGVKD. V lost 6 bases and J lost 5, with 7 bases in between. The CDR3 spans 12 residues. CDR3 in amino acids: CAISGNTGELFF. In DNA form, the CDR3 reads TGTGCCATCAGCGGAAATACCGGGGAGCTGTTTTTT.

The sample holds many counts of this clonotype. The gene calls are TRBV7-2 and TRBJ1-1; D not resolved. CDR1 and CDR2 from the germline V gene are SGHTA and FQGNSA. V was clipped by 7 bases and J by 6 bases, with 21 bases between them. The CDR3 has 15 amino acids. Written as DNA, the CDR3 is TGTGCCAGCACCCACCCTTCCCCGGTCACACCTGAAGCTTTCTTT. This translates into CASTHPSPVTPEAFF.

Comments on this clonotype: With a much larger clone just one base away, this may be a read error. The chain combines TRBV12-3 or TRBV12-4 with TRBJ2-5; 9 nucleotides line up with TRBD1. The CDR3 sequence is 15 residues long. CDR3 sequence (DNA): TGTGCCTGCAGTTCCGGGACAGGGTTCTCAGAGACCCAGTACTTC. Protein: CACSSGTGFSETQYF.

The chain has TRBV6-5 and TRBJ2-1, with 13 bases that match TRBD2. The germline V gene has CDR1 MNHEY and CDR2 SVGAGI. The CDR3 is made up of 19 amino acids. The V and J ends lost 0 bases and 4 bases, in that order; junction bases with no gene match: 9. The DNA of the CDR3 is TGTGCCAGCAGTTACTCGATAGGGGCGACTAGCGGGGGGTACAATGAGCAGTTCTTC. Translation gives CASSYSIGATSGGYNEQFF.

The sample holds many counts of this clonotype. The gene calls are TRBV12-3 or TRBV12-4 and TRBJ1-1; D gene unclear. The CDR3 runs 15 residues. Trimming stripped 5 bases from V and 0 bases from J, with 13 bases between. CDR3 loop: CASSETEILNTEAFF. The CDR3 DNA sequence: TGTGCCAGCAGTGAAACCGAGATTCTGAACACTGAAGCTTTCTTT.

This clonotype showed up just a few times. The chain links TRBV6-1 to TRBJ2-7, with TRBD2 matching over 8 bases. This CDR3 is 17 amino acids long. The V segment lost 6 bases and the J segment 4 bases; nucleotides outside the gene matches: 17. Germline V gene lookup returns CDR1 MNHNS and CDR2 SASEGT. This CDR3 is CASSLVARFGGGYEQYF. The CDR3 DNA reads as TGTGCCAGCAGCCTTGTAGCCAGGTTCGGGGGGGGATACGAGCAGTACTTC.

The V gene is TRBV6-1, the J gene TRBJ2-1; 9 nucleotides match TRBD2. CDR3 size: 15 residues. Germline loops: CDR1 MNHNS, CDR2 SASEGT. The V segment lost 5 bases and the J segment 6 bases; nucleotides outside the gene matches: 8. Here the CDR3 DNA reads TGTGCCAGCAGTTACGGCGGGGGGGCCTTCAATGAGCAGTTCTTC. Translating it yields CASSYGGGAFNEQFF.